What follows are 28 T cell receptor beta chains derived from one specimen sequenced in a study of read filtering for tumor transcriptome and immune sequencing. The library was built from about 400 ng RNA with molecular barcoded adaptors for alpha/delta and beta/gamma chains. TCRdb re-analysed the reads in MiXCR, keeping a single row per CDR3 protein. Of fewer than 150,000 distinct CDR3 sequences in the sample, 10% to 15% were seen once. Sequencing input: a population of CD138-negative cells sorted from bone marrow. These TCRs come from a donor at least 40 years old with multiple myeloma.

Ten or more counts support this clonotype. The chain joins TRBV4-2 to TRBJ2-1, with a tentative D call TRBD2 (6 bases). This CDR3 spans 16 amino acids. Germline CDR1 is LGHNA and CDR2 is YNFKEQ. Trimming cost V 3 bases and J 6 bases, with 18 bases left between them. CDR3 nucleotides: TGTGCCAGCAGCCAGGAAAGACTAGGGGCCCCCAATGAGCAGTTCTTC. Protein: CASSQERLGAPNEQFF.

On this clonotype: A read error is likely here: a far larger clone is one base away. In DNA form, the CDR3 reads TGTGCCAGCAGCTTAGTGCTAGCCGTGTACAATGAGCAGTCCTTC. This translates into CASSLVLAVYNEQSF. The gene calls are TRBV7-2 and TRBJ2-1; the D gene is possibly TRBD2 (5 bases). Per germline, CDR1 SGHTA and CDR2 FQGNSA. The CDR3 is made up of 15 amino acids.

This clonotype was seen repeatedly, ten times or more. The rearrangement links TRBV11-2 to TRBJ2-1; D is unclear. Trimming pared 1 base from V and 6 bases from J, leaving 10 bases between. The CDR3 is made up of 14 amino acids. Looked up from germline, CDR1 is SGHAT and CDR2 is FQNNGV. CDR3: CASSLGLAANEQFF. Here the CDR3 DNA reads TGTGCCAGCAGCTTAGGTCTTGCAGCCAATGAGCAGTTCTTC.

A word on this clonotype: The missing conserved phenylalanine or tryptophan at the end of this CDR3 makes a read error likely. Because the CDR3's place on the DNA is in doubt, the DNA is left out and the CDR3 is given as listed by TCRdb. The CDR3 loop is CSATPGLAGNEQIY. The chain couples TRBV20-1 to TRBJ2-1; the D call of TRBD2 is as the table states it, not checked on the DNA. From germline, CDR1 is DFQATT and CDR2 SNEGSKA (reference sequence). The CDR3 length is 14 residues, termini included.

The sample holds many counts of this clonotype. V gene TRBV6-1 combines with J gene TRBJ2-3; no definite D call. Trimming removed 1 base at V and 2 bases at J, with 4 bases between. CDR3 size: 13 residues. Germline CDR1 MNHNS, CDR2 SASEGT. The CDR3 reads CASSEDHTDTQYF. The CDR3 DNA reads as TGTGCCAGCAGTGAAGACCACACAGATACGCAGTATTTT.

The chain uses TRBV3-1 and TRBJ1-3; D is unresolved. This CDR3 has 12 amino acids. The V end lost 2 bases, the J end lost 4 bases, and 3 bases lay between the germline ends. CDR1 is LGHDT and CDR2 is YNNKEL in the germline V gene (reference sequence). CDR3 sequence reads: CASSQTGNTIYF. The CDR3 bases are TGTGCCAGCAGCCAAACAGGAAACACCATATATTTT.

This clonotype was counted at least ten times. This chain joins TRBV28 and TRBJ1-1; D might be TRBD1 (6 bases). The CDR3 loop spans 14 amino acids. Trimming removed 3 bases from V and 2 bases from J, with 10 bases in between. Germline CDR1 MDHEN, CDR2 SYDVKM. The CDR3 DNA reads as TGTGCCAGCAGTTTCCCGGACAGAAACACTGAAGCTTTCTTT. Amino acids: CASSFPDRNTEAFF.

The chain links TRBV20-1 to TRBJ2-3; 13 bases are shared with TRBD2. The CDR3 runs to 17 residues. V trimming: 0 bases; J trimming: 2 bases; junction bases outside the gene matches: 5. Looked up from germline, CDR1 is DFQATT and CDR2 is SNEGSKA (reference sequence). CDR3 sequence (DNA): TGCAGTGCTAGAGAAGCTGGGACTAGCGGGAACACAGATACGCAGTATTTT. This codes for CSAREAGTSGNTDTQYF.

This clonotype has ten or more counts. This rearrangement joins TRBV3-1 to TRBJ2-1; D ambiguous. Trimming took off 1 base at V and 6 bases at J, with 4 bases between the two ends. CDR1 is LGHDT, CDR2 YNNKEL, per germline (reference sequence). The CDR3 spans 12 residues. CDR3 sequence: CASSQGLNEQFF. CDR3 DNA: TGTGCCAGCAGCCAAGGTCTCAATGAGCAGTTCTTC.

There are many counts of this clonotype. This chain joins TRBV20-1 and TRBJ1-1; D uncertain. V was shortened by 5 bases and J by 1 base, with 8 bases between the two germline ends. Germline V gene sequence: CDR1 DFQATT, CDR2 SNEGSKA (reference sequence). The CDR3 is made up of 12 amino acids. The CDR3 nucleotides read TGCAGTGCTCCGTCCGGGAACACTGAAGCTTTCTTT. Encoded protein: CSAPSGNTEAFF.

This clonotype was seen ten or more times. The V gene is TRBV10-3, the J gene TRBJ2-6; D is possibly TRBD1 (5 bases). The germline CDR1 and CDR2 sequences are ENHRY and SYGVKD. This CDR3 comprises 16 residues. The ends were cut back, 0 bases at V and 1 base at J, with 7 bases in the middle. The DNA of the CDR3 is TGTGCCATCAGTGAGTCCAGGACATCTGGGGCCAACGTCCTGACTTTC. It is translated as CAISESRTSGANVLTF.

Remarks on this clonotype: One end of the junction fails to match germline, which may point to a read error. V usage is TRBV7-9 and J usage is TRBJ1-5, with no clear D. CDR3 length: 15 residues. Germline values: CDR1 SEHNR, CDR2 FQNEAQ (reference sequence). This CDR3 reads CASSLGYVNNQSQHF. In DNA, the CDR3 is TGTGCCAGCAGCTTAGGGTACGTTAACAATCAGTCCCAGCATTTT. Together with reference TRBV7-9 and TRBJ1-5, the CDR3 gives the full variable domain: DTGVSQNPRHKITKRGQNVTFRCDPISEHNRLYWYRQTLGQGPEFLTYFQNEAQLEKSRLLSDRFSAERPKGSFSTLEIQRTEQGDSAMYLCASSLGYVNNQSQHFGDGTRLSIL.

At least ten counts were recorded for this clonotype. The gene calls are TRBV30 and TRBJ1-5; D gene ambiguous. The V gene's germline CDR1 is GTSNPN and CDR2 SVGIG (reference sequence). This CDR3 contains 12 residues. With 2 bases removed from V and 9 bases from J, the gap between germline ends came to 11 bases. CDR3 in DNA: TGTGCCTGGAGTCCCCCCATGGGGCCCCAGCATTTT. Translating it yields CAWSPPMGPQHF.

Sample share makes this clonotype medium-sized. The CDR3 sequence is CAWDRLFGDEQFF. The CDR3 nucleotides are TGTGCCTGGGACAGGTTGTTCGGTGATGAGCAGTTCTTC. This chain uses TRBV30 with TRBJ2-1; D may be TRBD1 (6 bases). Trimming cost V 5 bases and J 8 bases, with 16 bases left between them. The length of the CDR3 is 13 residues. CDR1 and CDR2 (germline): GTSNPN, SVGIG (reference sequence).

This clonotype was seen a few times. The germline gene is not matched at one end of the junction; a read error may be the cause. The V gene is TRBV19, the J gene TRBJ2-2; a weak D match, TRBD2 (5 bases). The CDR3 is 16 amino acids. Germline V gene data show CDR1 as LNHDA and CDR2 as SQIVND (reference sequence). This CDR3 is CASSMSGPVNIGELFF. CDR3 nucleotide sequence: TGTGCCAGTAGTATGAGCGGTCCGGTAAACATCGGGGAGCTGTTTTTT.

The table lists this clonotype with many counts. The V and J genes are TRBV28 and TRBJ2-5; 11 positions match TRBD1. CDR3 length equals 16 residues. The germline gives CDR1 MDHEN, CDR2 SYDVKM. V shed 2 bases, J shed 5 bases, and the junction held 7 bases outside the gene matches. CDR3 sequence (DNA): TGTGCCAGCAGTTTAGGAGGACAGGGGGCGCGGGAGACCCAGTACTTC. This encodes CASSLGGQGARETQYF.

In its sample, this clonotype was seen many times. The CDR3 DNA reads TGTGCCAGCAGCAAGGCCCCCCTTTATCCCCAACCCGAGACAGAGCCGAACACTGAAGCTTTCTTT. It is translated as CASSKAPLYPQPETEPNTEAFF. J is TRBJ1-1 and V is TRBV21-1; the D call TRBD1 from the table was never checked on the DNA. TRBV21-1 is flagged as a pseudogene. The CDR3 is 22 residues long.

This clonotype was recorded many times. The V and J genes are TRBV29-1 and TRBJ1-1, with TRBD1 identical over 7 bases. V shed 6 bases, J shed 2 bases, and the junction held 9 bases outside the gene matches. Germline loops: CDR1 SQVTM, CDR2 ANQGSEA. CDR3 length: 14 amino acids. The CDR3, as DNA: TGCAGCGTCACGGCGACAGGGATTAACACTGAAGCTTTCTTT. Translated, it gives CSVTATGINTEAFF.

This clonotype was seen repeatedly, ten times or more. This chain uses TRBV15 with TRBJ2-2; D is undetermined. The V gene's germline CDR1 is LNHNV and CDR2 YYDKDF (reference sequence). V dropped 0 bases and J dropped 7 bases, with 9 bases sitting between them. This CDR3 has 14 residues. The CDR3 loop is CATSRDFRGGELFF. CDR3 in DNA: TGTGCCACCAGCAGAGATTTCCGCGGCGGGGAGCTGTTTTTT.

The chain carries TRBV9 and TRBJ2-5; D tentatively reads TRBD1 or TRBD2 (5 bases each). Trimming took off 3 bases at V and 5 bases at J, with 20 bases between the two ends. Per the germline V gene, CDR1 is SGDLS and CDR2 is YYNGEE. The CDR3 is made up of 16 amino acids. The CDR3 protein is CASSAPAGLWGETQYF. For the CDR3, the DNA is TGTGCCAGCAGCGCCCCAGCAGGACTGTGGGGCGAGACCCAGTACTTC.

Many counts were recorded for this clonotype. For the CDR3, the DNA is TGTGCCAGTACCCGTGGGGACAGGGTGGGTCAGCCCCAGCATTTT. Its translation is CASTRGDRVGQPQHF. The V and J genes are TRBV19 and TRBJ1-5; 9 bases map to TRBD1. This CDR3 is 15 amino acids long. J was trimmed by 6 bases and V by 7 bases; bases with no gene match: 10. CDR1 is LNHDA and CDR2 is SQIVND in the germline V gene (reference sequence). The entire variable domain, with the rest obtained from reference TRBV19 and TRBJ1-5, is as follows: DGGITQSPKYLFRKEGQNVTLSCEQNLNHDAMYWYRQDPGQGLRLIYYSQIVNDFQKGDIAEGYSVSREKKESFPLTVTSAQKNPTAFYLCASTRGDRVGQPQHFGDGTRLSIL.

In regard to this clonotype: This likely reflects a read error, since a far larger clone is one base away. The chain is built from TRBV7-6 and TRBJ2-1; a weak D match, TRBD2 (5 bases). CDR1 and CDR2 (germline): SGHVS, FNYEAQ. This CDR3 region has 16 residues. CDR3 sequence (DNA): TGTGCCAGCAGCAGGCCCGGCACGGGATCACACAATGGGCAGTTCTTC. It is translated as CASSRPGTGSHNGQFF.

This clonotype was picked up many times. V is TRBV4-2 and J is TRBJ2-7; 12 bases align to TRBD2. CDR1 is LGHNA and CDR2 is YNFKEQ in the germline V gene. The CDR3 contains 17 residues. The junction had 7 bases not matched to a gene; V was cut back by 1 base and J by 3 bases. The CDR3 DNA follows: TGTGCCAGCAGCCAAGTTTTCCCGACTAGCGGGAGCTACGAGCAGTACTTC. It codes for CASSQVFPTSGSYEQYF.

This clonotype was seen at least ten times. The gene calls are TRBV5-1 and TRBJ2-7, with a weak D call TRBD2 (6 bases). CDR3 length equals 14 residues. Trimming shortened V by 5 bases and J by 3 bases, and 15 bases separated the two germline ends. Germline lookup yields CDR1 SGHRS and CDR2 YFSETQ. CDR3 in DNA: TGCGCCAGCAGTTCCGACGGGAGAAACTACGAGCAGTACTTC. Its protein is CASSSDGRNYEQYF.

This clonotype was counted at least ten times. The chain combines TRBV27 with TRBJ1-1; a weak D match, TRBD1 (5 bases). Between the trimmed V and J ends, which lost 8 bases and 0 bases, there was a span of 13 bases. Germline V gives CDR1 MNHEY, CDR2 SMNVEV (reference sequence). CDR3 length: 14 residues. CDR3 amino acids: CASGDRPMNTEAFF. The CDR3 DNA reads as TGTGCCAGCGGGGACCGGCCCATGAACACTGAAGCTTTCTTT.

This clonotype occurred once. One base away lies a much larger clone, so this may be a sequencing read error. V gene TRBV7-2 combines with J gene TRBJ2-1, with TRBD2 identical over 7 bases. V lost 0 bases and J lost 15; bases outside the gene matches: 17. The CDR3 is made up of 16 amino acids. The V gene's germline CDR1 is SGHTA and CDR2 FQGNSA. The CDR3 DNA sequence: TGTGCCAGCAGCTTAGCGGGGGGACTAACTCCCTCAAGGCTGTTCTTC. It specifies CASSLAGGLTPSRLFF.

The CDR3 sequence: CASSQGRDCGYTF. The CDR3 DNA follows: TGTGCCAGCAGCCAAGGCAGGGACTGTGGCTACACCTTC. This chain uses TRBV14 with TRBJ1-2; possibly TRBD1 for D (5 bases). The CDR3 is made up of 13 amino acids. V lost 1 base to trimming and J lost 7 bases, with 10 bases between them. The germline V gene encodes CDR1 SGHDN and CDR2 FVKESK.

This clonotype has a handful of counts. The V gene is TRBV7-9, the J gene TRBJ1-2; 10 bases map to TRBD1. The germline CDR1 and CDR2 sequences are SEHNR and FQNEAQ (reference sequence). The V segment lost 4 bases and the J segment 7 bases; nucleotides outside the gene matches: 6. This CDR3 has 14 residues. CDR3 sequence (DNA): TGTGCCAGCAGCTCCAGGACAGGGGGAGGTGGCTACACCTTC. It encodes CASSSRTGGGGYTF.